This paragraph covers one T cell receptor beta chain sequence. The entry originates in a study of PD-L1 blockade in urothelial cancer. In the study overall: In the mid-2010s, patients got going on atezolizumab, taking 1,200 mg intravenously every 3 weeks. Median T cell yield from blood was about 150,000.

V shed 3 bases and J shed 3 bases, with 14 bases lying between them. The CDR3 covers 15 residues. CDR1 KGHSH and CDR2 LQKENI come from the germline V gene. A spike-in of synthetic TCR analog templates was added to each PCR. Profiling relied on immunoSEQ multiplex PCR, and the TCRdb table lists in-frame clones only, not all of them. The table lists around 45,000 clones, about 87% of them singletons. The gene calls are TRBV18 and TRBJ1-2; D is unclear. The TCR comes from a man older than 75 with urothelial cancer. Sequenced here: PBMCs, sampled around atezolizumab (anti-PD-L1) treatment. The CDR3 DNA reads as TGTGCCAGCTCACCCACCCTTGGGAGCGACTATGGCTACACCTTC. Translation gives CASSPTLGSDYGYTF.